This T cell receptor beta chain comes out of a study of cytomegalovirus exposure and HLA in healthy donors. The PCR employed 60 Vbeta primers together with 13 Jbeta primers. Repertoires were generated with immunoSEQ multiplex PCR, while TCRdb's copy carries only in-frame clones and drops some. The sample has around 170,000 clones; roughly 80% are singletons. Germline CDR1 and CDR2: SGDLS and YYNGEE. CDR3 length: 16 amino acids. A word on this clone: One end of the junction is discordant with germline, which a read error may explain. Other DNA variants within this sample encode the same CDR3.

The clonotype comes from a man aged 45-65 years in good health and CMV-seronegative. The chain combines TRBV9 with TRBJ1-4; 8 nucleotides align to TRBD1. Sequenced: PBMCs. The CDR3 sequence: CASSSRTGPDNEKLFF. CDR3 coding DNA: TGTGCCAGCAGCTCCCGGACAGGGCCGGATAATGAAAAGCTGTTTTTT. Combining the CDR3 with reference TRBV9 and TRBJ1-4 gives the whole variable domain DSGVTQTPKHLITATGQRVTLRCSPRSGDLSVYWYQQSLDQGLQFLIQYYNGEERAKGNILERFSAQQFPDLHSELNLSSLELGDSALYFCASSSRTGPDNEKLFFGSGTQLSVL.